This T cell receptor (beta chain) was found in a study of blood T cell repertoires in COVID-19. Overall study context: Spain, Italy and the United States supplied samples that represented acute and convalescent COVID-19.

Using immunoSEQ multiplex PCR, the repertoire was profiled, and TCRdb retains in-frame clones only, with some absent. Counted here are some 41,000 clones, approximately 86% occurring once; the ten biggest clones make up 4.5% to 5.5%. The material sequenced was peripheral blood. The TCR comes from a man aged 35-49 years with active COVID-19.

CDR3 in DNA: TGCACCAGCAGCCAAGTACTTAAAATCCCGGTGTACGAGCAGTACTTC. This codes for CTSSQVLKIPVYEQYF. V and J are TRBV1 and TRBJ2-7; the D call of TRBD2 is as the table states it, not checked on the DNA. TRBV1 has pseudogene status. This CDR3 spans 16 amino acids.